This TCR beta chain was sequenced during a study of neoadjuvant anti-PD-1 for oral cavity cancer. Study-wide context: Before surgery, most patients got three to four biweekly 3 mg/kg nivolumab doses. Study-wide findings and caveats: Only three patients per response group were TCR-analyzed; validation needed.

TCRdb keeps only in-frame clones here, not all; method: immunoSEQ multiplex PCR. The table shows some 6,900 clones, with 75% occurring only once. The CDR3 covers 14 residues. With V trimmed by 4 bases and J by 5 bases, 4 bases remained unmatched. Per the germline V gene, CDR1 is MNHNS and CDR2 is SASEGT. Comment on this clone: The antigen remains undetermined.

The material was PBMCs, obtained before nivolumab (anti-PD-1) treatment. The chain is built from TRBV6-1 and TRBJ2-5; 10 positions match TRBD2. This receptor was identified in a person aged 35 to 85 with oral cavity squamous cell carcinoma. The chain's CDR3 is CASSGGLAWETQYF. CDR3 nucleotide sequence: TGTGCCAGCAGTGGGGGACTAGCGTGGGAGACCCAGTACTTC.